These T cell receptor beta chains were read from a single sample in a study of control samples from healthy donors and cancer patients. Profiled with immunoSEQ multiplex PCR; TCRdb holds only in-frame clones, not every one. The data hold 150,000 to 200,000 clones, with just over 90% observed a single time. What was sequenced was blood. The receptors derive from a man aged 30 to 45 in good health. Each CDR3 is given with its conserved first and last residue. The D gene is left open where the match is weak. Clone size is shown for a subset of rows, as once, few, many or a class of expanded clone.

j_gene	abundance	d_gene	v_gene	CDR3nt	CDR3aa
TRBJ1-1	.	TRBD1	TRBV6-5	TGTGCCAGCAGGGCGGGACAGGGGGCTGAAGCTTTCTTT	CASRAGQGAEAFF
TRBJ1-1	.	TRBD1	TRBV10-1	TGCGCCAGCAGTGCCGTAAGACAGGGTAACACTGAAGCTTTCTTT	CASSAVRQGNTEAFF
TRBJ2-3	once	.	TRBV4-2	TGTGCCAGCAGCCAAAACAGCCTTATGGGCACAGATACGCAGTATTTT	CASSQNSLMGTDTQYF
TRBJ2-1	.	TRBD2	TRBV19	TGTGCCAGTAGTCCCGGGACTAGCGGCGATTTTAATGAGCAGTTCTTC	CASSPGTSGDFNEQFF
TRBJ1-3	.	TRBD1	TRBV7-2	TGTGCCAGTGGGACAGGGATAGTTGGAAACACCATATATTTT	CASGTGIVGNTIYF
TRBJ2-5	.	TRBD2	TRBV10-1	TGCGCCAGCAGTGCGGGGGGAGGCCCACGAGAGACCCAGTACTTC	CASSAGGGPRETQYF
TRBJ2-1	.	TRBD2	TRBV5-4	TGTGCCAGCAGCCTCGGGGCGGGACTAGTCGACGAGCAGTTCTTC	CASSLGAGLVDEQFF
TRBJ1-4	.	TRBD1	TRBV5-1	TGCGCCAGCAGCGGTCAGGGGGCGCAAGGTGAAAAACTGTTTTTT	CASSGQGAQGEKLFF
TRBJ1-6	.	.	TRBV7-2	TGTGCCAGCAGGGGATGGGGATCGAGGAATTCACCCCTCCACTTT	CASRGWGSRNSPLHF
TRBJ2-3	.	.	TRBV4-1	TGCGCCAGCAGCCAAGTATCTAGCACAGATACGCAGTATTTT	CASSQVSSTDTQYF